This section outlines one T cell receptor beta chain sequence together with its context. The antigen remains undetermined. Sequenced by immunoSEQ multiplex PCR; TCRdb stores in-frame clones only, minus some. The table includes under 2,500,000 clones, around 95% detected once. Every donor, a Caucasian adult, lived in Nashville, Tennessee. Partitioning of CD4+ cells yielded a CD45RA+ naive subset and a CD45RA-negative memory subset. CDR1 and CDR2 (germline): SGHRS, YFSETQ. Trimming took off 3 bases at V and 5 bases at J, with 17 bases between the two ends. CDR3 length: 15 residues. This specimen belongs to a study of shared clonotypes between healthy human individuals. Across the study: Researchers assigned three CD4 naive, three CD4 memory, two CD8 naive and one CD8 memory plate to each donor.

Regarding the study as a whole: On the whole, naive subsets had larger estimated richness than memory subsets had.

The specimen sequenced was naive CD4+ T cells sorted from blood. The subset is: CD45RA+ positively selected. The chain joins TRBV5-1 to TRBJ1-2; D might be TRBD1 (5 bases). The TCR comes from a man aged 18 to 35 in good health. The CDR3 coding sequence is TGCGCCAGCAGCTGGGGGACGGCAGAGTTGTATGGCTACACCTTC. Protein product: CASSWGTAELYGYTF. The full variable domain, rest sourced from reference TRBV5-1 and TRBJ1-2, is KAGVTQTPRYLIKTRGQQVTLSCSPISGHRSVSWYQQTPGQGLQFLFEYFSETQRNKGNFPGRFSGRQFSNSRSEMNVSTLELGDSALYLCASSWGTAELYGYTFGSGTRLTVV.